These 32 T cell receptor beta chains originate from one sample sequenced in a study of blood T cells in healthy people across ages. A second about 7 to 11 cycle PCR used barcoded and J-beta primers. Each CDR3 protein gets one entry after TCRdb re-called the 5' RACE reads with MiXCR. The sample lists about 780,000 distinct CDR3 sequences, roughly 25% occurring once. Separately, the same data were catalogued under a study of T cells of mothers and their children.

The sample was blood. The receptors come from a boy aged 5-17 years in good health.

The genes are TRBV7-2 and TRBJ2-7, with 7 bases matching TRBD2. This CDR3 has 14 amino acids. The germline V gene encodes CDR1 SGHTA and CDR2 FQGNSA. The junction had 11 bases not matched to a gene; V was cut back by 5 bases and J by 7 bases. The CDR3 protein is CASSSGDYPWEQYF. The CDR3 region has the DNA TGTGCCAGCAGCAGTGGGGACTACCCCTGGGAGCAGTACTTC.

This clonotype was seen more than once but under ten times. This sequence joins TRBV3-1 and TRBJ2-2, with D perhaps matching TRBD1 (6 bases). Looked up from germline, CDR1 is LGHDT and CDR2 is YNNKEL (reference sequence). Trimming took 3 bases from V and 6 from J, leaving 11 bases between them. The CDR3 contains 14 residues. The CDR3 region is CASSHPGQSGELFF. CDR3 nucleotides: TGTGCCAGCAGCCACCCTGGACAGTCCGGGGAGCTGTTTTTT.

The J gene is TRBJ2-5, the V gene TRBV2; possible D gene TRBD2, 5 bases. The germline V gene encodes CDR1 SNHLY and CDR2 FYNNEI. Trimming took 7 bases from V and 1 from J, leaving 10 bases between them. The CDR3 runs 13 residues. This CDR3 is CASKRVPQETQYF. CDR3 sequence (DNA): TGTGCCAGCAAGAGGGTTCCCCAAGAGACCCAGTACTTC.

The genes are TRBV30 and TRBJ1-1, with D uncertain. Between the trimmed V and J ends, which lost 0 bases and 11 bases, there was a span of 10 bases. This CDR3 is built from 11 residues. Germline V lookup: CDR1 GTSNPN, CDR2 SVGIG (reference sequence). CDR3 residues: CAWSVGGIAFF. The CDR3 nucleotides read TGTGCCTGGAGTGTAGGCGGGATTGCTTTCTTT. Looking up the rest from reference TRBV30 and TRBJ1-1 gives the full variable domain: SQTIHQWPATLVQPVGSPLSLECTVEGTSNPNLYWYRQAAGRGLQLLFYSVGIGQISSEVPQNLSASRPQDRQFILSSKKLLLSDSGFYLCAWSVGGIAFFGQGTRLTVV.

This chain links TRBV5-1 with TRBJ2-7; 7 nucleotides line up with TRBD1. Looked up from germline, CDR1 is SGHRS and CDR2 is YFSETQ. The CDR3 is 12 residues long. The V and J ends lost 6 bases and 4 bases, in that order; junction bases with no gene match: 4. CDR3 protein: CASKQTGYEQYF. The CDR3 DNA reads as TGCGCCAGCAAGCAGACAGGGTACGAGCAGTACTTC.

V gene TRBV2 combines with J gene TRBJ1-4; D ambiguous. The V gene's germline CDR1 is SNHLY and CDR2 FYNNEI. The CDR3 runs 13 residues. V lost 3 bases to trimming and J lost 5 bases, with 7 bases between them. This chain's CDR3 is CASSDGSNEKLFF. CDR3 bases: TGTGCCAGCAGTGACGGGTCGAATGAAAAACTGTTTTTT.

This clonotype was seen more than once but under ten times. This chain connects TRBV20-1 to TRBJ2-7, with no clear D. Trimming removed 3 bases from V and 4 bases from J, with 7 bases in between. Germline V gene sequence: CDR1 DFQATT, CDR2 SNEGSKA (reference sequence). The CDR3 covers 11 residues. In DNA, the CDR3 is TGCAGTGCTAGCCGCGGTTACGAGCAGTACTTC. The encoded protein is CSASRGYEQYF.

This clonotype appeared a few times. V is TRBV24-1 and J is TRBJ2-5, with TRBD2 matching 10 bases. The J call may be mistaken, given a closer DNA end match to TRBJ2-1. Germline V gene lookup returns CDR1 KGHDR and CDR2 SFDVKD. This CDR3 spans 14 amino acids. The CDR3 is CATSGAGGPNEQFF. In DNA, the CDR3 is TGTGCCACCAGTGGAGCGGGGGGGCCTAATGAGCAGTTCTTC.

The chain combines TRBV7-9 with TRBJ2-5; D unclear. The end of the DNA is better explained by TRBJ2-7, so the J call may be wrong. CDR1 is SEHNR, CDR2 FQNEAQ, per germline (reference sequence). This CDR3 is built from 15 residues. CDR3 bases: TGTGCCAGCGGCCCCCCCCGGCCAGCCCCCTACGAGCAGTACTTC. It yields the protein CASGPPRPAPYEQYF.

The V gene is TRBV3-1, the J gene TRBJ2-3; 15 nucleotides agree with TRBD2. Germline CDR1 LGHDT, CDR2 YNNKEL (reference sequence). V lost 4 bases and J lost 5; bases outside the gene matches: 13. CDR3 length: 19 residues. CDR3 nucleotides: TGTGCCAGCAGCCGCGGACTAGCGGGGGGGGGCCTAAATAGAGATACGCAGTATTTT. Protein product: CASSRGLAGGGLNRDTQYF.

This clonotype was found a few times. The V call is TRBV6-1, the J call TRBJ2-2; D is ambiguous. This CDR3 has 11 amino acids. Germline V gives CDR1 MNHNS, CDR2 SASEGT. Trimming pared 2 bases from V and 9 bases from J, leaving 4 bases between. The CDR3 coding sequence is TGTGCCAGCAGTGAAACCTGGGAGCTGTTTTTT. Amino acid sequence: CASSETWELFF.

The chain's CDR3 is CASSFSPGQGALEQYF. In DNA form, the CDR3 reads TGTGCCAGCAGTTTCTCTCCGGGACAGGGGGCACTCGAGCAGTACTTC. The V and J genes are TRBV7-9 and TRBJ2-7; TRBD1 aligns across 12 bases. In germline, CDR1 is SEHNR, CDR2 FQNEAQ (reference sequence). The CDR3 runs 16 residues. Trimming cost V 6 bases and J 6 bases; bases outside gene matches: 12.

With respect to this clonotype: One end of the junction does not line up with germline, which may come from a read error. The chain is built from TRBV15 and TRBJ2-3; TRBD2 matches at 12 bases. This CDR3 contains 12 residues. The germline gives CDR1 LNHNV, CDR2 YYDKDF (reference sequence). This chain's CDR3 is CATSRGTSGGSF. The CDR3 DNA is TGTGCCACCAGCAGAGGAACTAGCGGGGGGAGTTTT.

This clonotype was observed a few times. V and J are TRBV12-3 or TRBV12-4 and TRBJ2-7; TRBD2 aligns across 7 bases. V gave up 6 bases and J gave up 2 bases; unmatched junction bases: 7. This CDR3 spans 14 amino acids. DNA for the CDR3: TGTGCCAGCAGACCCAGCGGGACTGCCTACGAGCAGTACTTC. Translating it yields CASRPSGTAYEQYF.

The gene calls are TRBV5-5 and TRBJ2-2; weak D call: TRBD1 (5 bases). The CDR3 totals 17 residues. The V gene's germline CDR1 is SGHKS and CDR2 YYEKEE (reference sequence). V was cut by 1 base and J by 1 base, with 14 bases left in between. The CDR3 region has the DNA TGTGCCAGCAGCTTGAAATTCCCAGGGATGAACACCGGGGAGCTGTTTTTT. Protein product: CASSLKFPGMNTGELFF. The full variable domain, in which reference TRBV5-5 and TRBJ2-2 provide the parts outside the CDR3, is DAGVTQSPTHLIKTRGQQVTLRCSPISGHKSVSWYQQVLGQGPQFIFQYYEKEERGRGNFPDRFSARQFPNYSSELNVNALLLGDSALYLCASSLKFPGMNTGELFFGEGSRLTVL.

This chain joins TRBV5-1 and TRBJ1-2, with 11 bases aligning to TRBD1. The length of the CDR3 is 15 residues. CDR1 SGHRS and CDR2 YFSETQ come from the germline V gene. J was trimmed by 4 bases and V by 0 bases; bases with no gene match: 2. The CDR3 protein is CASSLGTGGTYGYTF. For the CDR3, the DNA is TGCGCCAGCAGCTTGGGGACAGGGGGCACCTATGGCTACACCTTC.

This clonotype was picked up a small number of times. The V and J genes are TRBV5-1 and TRBJ1-2, with 9 bases matching TRBD1. Germline CDR1 is SGHRS and CDR2 is YFSETQ. V lost 4 bases to trimming and J lost 6 bases; unmatched junction nucleotides: 13. The CDR3 runs 16 residues. This CDR3 reads CASSSWRDRDDNGYTF. CDR3 nucleotides: TGCGCCAGCAGCAGTTGGCGGGACAGGGATGATAATGGCTACACCTTC.

This clonotype has a handful of counts. The chain links TRBV5-1 to TRBJ2-5, with 8 bases that match TRBD2. Germline values: CDR1 SGHRS, CDR2 YFSETQ. The V gene end was trimmed by 4 bases and the J gene end by 1 base; junction bases not matched to a gene: 9. CDR3 size: 16 residues. CDR3 residues: CASSGKGLVIQETQYF. The CDR3 region has the DNA TGCGCCAGCAGCGGAAAGGGACTAGTGATCCAAGAGACCCAGTACTTC.

This clonotype has a handful of counts. V usage is TRBV6-1 and J usage is TRBJ1-5, with a possible D match to TRBD1 (5 bases). Germline V lookup: CDR1 MNHNS, CDR2 SASEGT. V gave up 3 bases and J gave up 4 bases, with 13 bases separating them. The CDR3 is 15 amino acids. The CDR3 coding sequence is TGTGCCAGCAGTGACGGACGGGGACCTAATCAGCCCCAGCATTTT. As protein: CASSDGRGPNQPQHF.

The chain links TRBV3-1 to TRBJ2-6; D is undetermined. Germline assignment: CDR1 LGHDT and CDR2 YNNKEL (reference sequence). The CDR3 sequence is 17 residues long. Trimming removed 1 base at V and 4 bases at J, with 14 bases between. In DNA form, the CDR3 reads TGTGCCAGCAGCCAAGCCTTATCGCGGTCCGGGGCCAACGTCCTGACTTTC. Protein: CASSQALSRSGANVLTF.

This chain uses TRBV5-6 with TRBJ1-2; no firm D call. The germline gives CDR1 SGHDT, CDR2 YYEEEE. The CDR3 sequence is 12 residues long. Trimming shortened V by 3 bases and J by 8 bases, and 11 bases separated the two germline ends. The CDR3 nucleotides are TGTGCCAGCAGCTCGGGCTTCGGGGGCTACACCTTC. Its translation is CASSSGFGGYTF.

V and J are TRBV12-3 or TRBV12-4 and TRBJ2-6; possibly TRBD1 or TRBD2 for D (5 bases each). CDR3 length equals 20 residues. Between the trimmed V and J ends, which lost 3 bases and 0 bases, there was a span of 21 bases. The CDR3 region has the DNA TGTGCCAGCAGTTTCGAGGGGTGCAGTGGGCGTTCCTCTGGGGCCAACGTCCTGACTTTC. Its translation is CASSFEGCSGRSSGANVLTF.

V gene TRBV5-1 combines with J gene TRBJ2-2; a weak D match, TRBD2 (5 bases). The length of the CDR3 is 14 residues. Germline-derived CDR1 and CDR2 are SGHRS and YFSETQ. V lost 4 bases and J lost 5, with 12 bases in between. The CDR3 DNA reads TGCGCCAGCAGCACGGACGGAGGAACCGGGGAGCTGTTTTTT. It yields the protein CASSTDGGTGELFF.

This clonotype has only a few counts. The conserved phenylalanine or tryptophan is not found at the CDR3 terminus, so this likely reflects a read error. The DNA is left out, because the CDR3 cannot be placed on it with certainty; the CDR3 is given as TCRdb lists it. The chain is built from TRBV12-3 or TRBV12-4 and TRBJ2-7. The CDR3 comprises 8 residues, both ends counted. CDR3 sequence: CASSFIRL.

This clonotype was observed a few times. The genes are TRBV5-1 and TRBJ2-7, with 8 bases that match TRBD1. The J segment lost 5 bases and the V segment lost 4 bases, leaving 14 bases of the junction unmatched. The CDR3 runs to 16 residues. Germline assignment: CDR1 SGHRS and CDR2 YFSETQ. CDR3 residues: CASSPGGGQVADEQYF. The CDR3 DNA sequence: TGCGCCAGCAGCCCCGGAGGGGGACAGGTAGCAGACGAGCAGTACTTC.

This clonotype was picked up a small number of times. This chain connects TRBV7-9 to TRBJ1-2, with 7 nucleotides matching TRBD1. V gave up 2 bases and J gave up 6 bases; unmatched junction bases: 9. The CDR3 is 15 residues long. Germline lookup yields CDR1 SEHNR and CDR2 FQNEAQ (reference sequence). CDR3 DNA sequence: TGTGCCAGCAGCTTATCGGACAGGCATCAAGATGGCTACACCTTC. This gives the protein CASSLSDRHQDGYTF.

In this sample, this clonotype turned up a few times. The chain couples TRBV5-1 to TRBJ2-5; D ambiguous. The J call may be wrong; the DNA end is better matched by TRBJ2-1. In germline, CDR1 is SGHRS, CDR2 YFSETQ. The CDR3 runs to 12 residues. The CDR3 DNA reads TGCGCCAGCAGCTTTGGTTGGGATGAGCAGTTCTTC. Translated: CASSFGWDEQFF.

The chain combines TRBV30 with TRBJ1-1; maybe TRBD1 (6 bases). Deletions cut 7 bases from V and 4 bases from J, with 13 bases between. The CDR3 consists of 12 residues. The V gene's germline CDR1 is GTSNPN and CDR2 SVGIG (reference sequence). CDR3 sequence: CAYDRRATEAFF. Written as DNA, the CDR3 is TGTGCCTACGACAGGAGGGCCACTGAAGCTTTCTTT.

V gene TRBV10-3 combines with J gene TRBJ2-1, with D possibly TRBD2 on 5 matching bases. Trimming removed 4 bases at V and 8 bases at J, with 12 bases between. This CDR3 spans 13 amino acids. Germline V gene sequence: CDR1 ENHRY, CDR2 SYGVKD. CDR3 bases: TGTGCCATCAGTGGCGAAGCGGTCCATGAGCAGTTCTTC. This sequence encodes CAISGEAVHEQFF.

The rearrangement links TRBV12-3 or TRBV12-4 to TRBJ2-7; D perhaps matches TRBD2 (5 bases). Trimming took 6 bases from V and 5 from J, leaving 11 bases between them. The CDR3 is made up of 12 amino acids. This chain's CDR3 is CASSRFSDEQYF. DNA for the CDR3: TGTGCCAGCAGCCGGTTTAGCGACGAGCAGTACTTC.

With regard to this clonotype: This CDR3 fails to terminate in the conserved phenylalanine or tryptophan, so it likely reflects a read error. The chain couples TRBV6-5 to TRBJ1-2; TRBD1 agrees at 9 bases. Trimming cost V 0 bases and J 5 bases; bases outside gene matches: 4. Germline CDR1 MNHEY, CDR2 SVGAGI. The CDR3 consists of 15 residues. The CDR3 protein is CASSYSTGQGYGYTI. In DNA, the CDR3 is TGTGCCAGCAGTTACTCCACCGGACAGGGGTATGGCTACACCATC.

The chain couples TRBV6-6 to TRBJ2-3; 13 positions agree with TRBD2. The CDR3 is 15 residues long. Germline values: CDR1 MNHNY, CDR2 SVGAGI (reference sequence). V shed 10 bases, J shed 6 bases, and the junction held 10 bases outside the gene matches. The CDR3 sequence: CATTSWGLAGDTQYF. The DNA for the CDR3 is TGTGCCACAACCTCCTGGGGACTAGCGGGGGATACGCAGTATTTT.